Listed below are T cell receptor beta chains from one sample, sequenced in a study of naive and memory T cell subsets. TCRdb redid the calling of the UMI-ligation and nested PCR reads with MiXCR, one entry per CDR3 protein. The sample has fewer than 30,000 distinct CDR3 sequences, around 5.2% seen once; the top ten hold approximately 7.4%. The sequencing sample was made of blood. The receptors were gathered from an adult in good health. The CDR3 runs from the conserved cysteine through the conserved F or W. A D gene is named only where the DNA matches it firmly. The size entry is marked missing in some rows and otherwise reads once, few, many or a size class.

size | J | V | D | length | DNA | CDR3
many | TRBJ2-1 | TRBV28 | . | 15 | TGTGCCAGCAGCCCCAAGGGGAAACCCTACAATGAGCAGTTCTTC | CASSPKGKPYNEQFF
many | TRBJ1-1 | TRBV5-1 | TRBD1 | 12 | TGCGCCAGCAGCTACGGACAGGGAGAGGCTTTCTTT | CASSYGQGEAFF
large | TRBJ1-3 | TRBV10-3 | . | 17 | TGTGCCATCAGCACCCCTCGGGGGGACTACTCTGGAAACACCATATATTTT | CAISTPRGDYSGNTIYF
. | TRBJ2-2 | TRBV20-1 | . | 14 | TGCAGTGCTAGGAAGCTGTCGAACACCGGGGAGCTGTTTTTT | CSARKLSNTGELFF
medium-sized | TRBJ2-3 | TRBV10-3 | . | 14 | TGTGCCATCAACGCTAGTCCTAGCACAGATACGCAGTATTTT | CAINASPSTDTQYF
many | TRBJ2-7 | TRBV7-9 | . | 14 | TGTGCCAGCAACCGGGGACCGCAGGTTGTCGAGCAGTACTTC | CASNRGPQVVEQYF
many | TRBJ2-7 | TRBV7-2 | TRBD2 | 16 | TGTGCCAGCAGCTTAGCGGGGACTAGCGGGAGGGACGAGCAGTACTTC | CASSLAGTSGRDEQYF
many | TRBJ1-5 | TRBV18 | . | 14 | TGTGCCAGCTCACCCCAAGGGGGGAATCAGCCCCAGCATTTT | CASSPQGGNQPQHF
many | TRBJ2-3 | TRBV6-1 | . | 14 | TGTGCCAGCAGTCCCGTTCCCGGTGCAGATACGCAGTATTTT | CASSPVPGADTQYF
medium-sized | TRBJ1-1 | TRBV12-3/TRBV12-4 | TRBD1 | 15 | TGTGCCAGCAGCCCACAGGGGGGCATGAACACTGAAGCTTTCTTT | CASSPQGGMNTEAFF
many | TRBJ2-4 | TRBV5-6 | . | 10 | TGTGCCAGCAGCTTGAGGCCCAAGTACTTC | CASSLRPKYF
many | TRBJ2-5 | TRBV6-5 | . | 15 | TGTGCCAGCAGTTACTTAGGCTCTATAGGGGAGACCCAGTACTTC | CASSYLGSIGETQYF
many | TRBJ2-1 | TRBV5-6 | . | 15 | TGTGCCAGCAGCCTACCTCCAACCTCGACCGTGGCGCAGTTCTTC | CASSLPPTSTVAQFF
few | TRBJ2-2 | TRBV12-3/TRBV12-4 | . | 14 | TGTGCCAGCAGTTTAGCGGGACACACCGGGGAGCTGTTTTTT | CASSLAGHTGELFF
many | TRBJ2-4 | TRBV28 | TRBD1 | 16 | TGTGCCAGCAGTTTAACTTGGGACAGGGGGTATTACATTCAGTACTTC | CASSLTWDRGYYIQYF
. | TRBJ2-3 | TRBV7-9 | TRBD2 | 18 | TGTGCCAGCAGCTTAGAGTCCTGGCGGGAGGCTAGCACAGATACGCAGTATTTT | CASSLESWREASTDTQYF
few | TRBJ2-7 | TRBV23-1 | TRBD1 | 14 | TGCGCCAGCAGTCACGGGACAGGGGATTACGAGCAGTACTTC | CASSHGTGDYEQYF
few | TRBJ2-1 | TRBV20-1 | . | 13 | TGCAGTGCTAGAGATGATTGTGGACATGAGCAGTTCTTC | CSARDDCGHEQFF
many | TRBJ2-5 | TRBV3-2 | . | 13 | TGTGCCAGCAGCCACGGGGACCAAGAGACCCAGTACTTC | CASSHGDQETQYF
. | TRBJ1-3 | TRBV25-1 | . | 16 | TGTGCCAGCAGTGATCGTGCCCGGAGGGGAGGAAACACCATATATTTT | CASSDRARRGGNTIYF
many | TRBJ2-3 | TRBV5-8 | . | 13 | TGTGCCAGCAGCTTGTCCGAAACAGATACGCAGTATTTT | CASSLSETDTQYF
many | TRBJ1-1 | TRBV12-3/TRBV12-4 | . | 13 | TGTGCCAGCCTAGGACAGATGAACACTGAAGCTTTCTTT | CASLGQMNTEAFF
many | TRBJ1-6 | TRBV27 | . | 13 | TGTGCCAGCAGTTACAGGGAGGATTCACCCCTCCACTTT | CASSYREDSPLHF
. | TRBJ2-2 | TRBV7-9 | TRBD2 | 17 | TGTGCCAGCAGCTCCGTCATTAGCGGGAGTGGAACCGGGGAGCTGTTTTTT | CASSSVISGSGTGELFF
few | TRBJ2-1 | TRBV7-3 | . | 16 | TGTGCCAGCAGCTCTCTTTCGATGGGAATTTACAATGAGCAGTTCTTC | CASSSLSMGIYNEQFF
. | TRBJ1-4 | TRBV6-5 | TRBD1 | 14 | TGTGCCAGCAGCCTGGGACAGAGTAATGAAAAACTGTTTTTT | CASSLGQSNEKLFF
many | TRBJ2-1 | TRBV3-1 | TRBD2 | 16 | TGTGCCAGCACCCGGGGACTAGCGGGAGACTCCAATGAGCAGTTCTTC | CASTRGLAGDSNEQFF
many | TRBJ1-2 | TRBV29-1 | . | 12 | TGCAGCGTCGAGACATCTCTTGGAGGCTACACCTTC | CSVETSLGGYTF
once | TRBJ1-1 | TRBV28 | . | 15 | TGTGCCAGCAGTTTTGTAAGGGCACTGAACACTGAAGCTTTCTTT | CASSFVRALNTEAFF
medium-sized | TRBJ2-7 | TRBV7-2 | . | 15 | TGTGCCAGCAGCGCCGGAAGACTGGGATCCTACGAGCAGTACTTC | CASSAGRLGSYEQYF
many | TRBJ2-7 | TRBV12-3/TRBV12-4 | TRBD2 | 16 | TGTGCCAGCAGCCCTCTACTTTTAGCGGGAGAGACCGAGCAGTACTTC | CASSPLLLAGETEQYF
many | TRBJ2-5 | TRBV6-5 | . | 14 | TGTGCCAGCAGTTACGGTGGCCCGCAAAAGACCCAGTACTTC | CASSYGGPQKTQYF
many | TRBJ2-5 | TRBV4-1 | . | 19 | TGCGCCAGCAGCCATCCTTTTGAGGGGTGGGGCTTCGAGGAAGAGACCCAGTACTTC | CASSHPFEGWGFEEETQYF
many | TRBJ2-1 | TRBV9 | . | 15 | TGTGCCAGCAGCGTAGGAGTTAGTTGGGGCAATGAGCAGTTCTTC | CASSVGVSWGNEQFF
many | TRBJ2-7 | TRBV4-1 | . | 16 | TGCGCCAGCAGCCAAGGTTGGGACCCCCGTCGGAACGAGCAGTACTTC | CASSQGWDPRRNEQYF
many | TRBJ1-1 | TRBV30 | TRBD1 | 15 | TGTGCCTGGAGTGCCAGGGGGCTTATGAACACTGAAGCTTTCTTT | CAWSARGLMNTEAFF
many | TRBJ2-3 | TRBV19 | TRBD2 | 16 | TGTGCCAGTAGTATAGGACTAGCGGGTACATCAGATACGCAGTATTTT | CASSIGLAGTSDTQYF
many | TRBJ1-5 | TRBV29-1 | TRBD1 | 13 | TGCAGCGTCGCACAGGGGTACAATCAGCCCCAGCATTTT | CSVAQGYNQPQHF
. | TRBJ2-2 | TRBV20-1 | TRBD2 | 14 | TGCAGTGCTACTCGGGAGGGCCCTAAAGGGGAGCTGTTTTTT | CSATREGPKGELFF
many | TRBJ1-6 | TRBV28 | . | 16 | TGTGCCAGCAGTCCCCATGGTGGCCCGATGAATTCACCCCTCCACTTT | CASSPHGGPMNSPLHF
few | TRBJ2-1 | TRBV9 | TRBD1 | 20 | TGTGCCAGCAGCGCGAAACTGGGACAGAAGACAAGGAGCTCCTACAATGAGCAGTTCTTC | CASSAKLGQKTRSSYNEQFF
many | TRBJ1-5 | TRBV2 | . | 15 | TGTGCCAGCACTTGGGCAGGGAGTAGCAATCAGCCCCAGCATTTT | CASTWAGSSNQPQHF
many | TRBJ1-1 | TRBV4-1 | . | 16 | TGCGCCAGCAGCCAAGACCGGTACAGGTTGAACACTGAAGCTTTCTTT | CASSQDRYRLNTEAFF
many | TRBJ2-3 | TRBV20-1 | TRBD2 | 17 | TGCAGTGCTAGGGGATTAGCTAGGGAGGGCCGTCCAGATACGCAGTATTTT | CSARGLAREGRPDTQYF
many | TRBJ2-2 | TRBV14 | . | 14 | TGTGCCAGCAGCCCAAACAGGGAAACCGGGGAGCTGTTTTTT | CASSPNRETGELFF
many | TRBJ1-6 | TRBV25-1 | TRBD1 | 14 | TGTGCCACCGCCAGACAGGGCGTGGGTTCACCCCTCCACTTT | CATARQGVGSPLHF
many | TRBJ2-2 | TRBV20-1 | TRBD2 | 15 | TGCAGTGCTCCAAACCTAGCGGGAGTTGCCGGGGAGCTGTTTTTT | CSAPNLAGVAGELFF
many | TRBJ2-7 | TRBV29-1 | TRBD1 | 14 | TGCAGCGTGGTAGGGACAGGGGTTGAAGGCGAGCAGTACTTC | CSVVGTGVEGEQYF
many | TRBJ1-1 | TRBV16 | . | 16 | TGTGCCAGCAGCCAATCCCCGACAGAGCTCGACACTGAAGCTTTCTTT | CASSQSPTELDTEAFF
many | TRBJ2-7 | TRBV29-1 | . | 16 | TGCAGCGTTGGGCTCTGGGCGGGGGCCCTCTCCTACGAGCAGTACTTC | CSVGLWAGALSYEQYF
many | TRBJ2-3 | TRBV4-2 | TRBD1 | 17 | TGTGCCAGCAGCCCAGAGGGACAGCGCCTCGGCACAGATACGCAGTATTTT | CASSPEGQRLGTDTQYF
many | TRBJ2-3 | TRBV2 | TRBD2 | 13 | TGTGCCAGCAGTCAACTAGCGGCAGATACGCAGTATTTT | CASSQLAADTQYF
many | TRBJ1-2 | TRBV28 | . | 14 | TGTGCCGCAAATGCACGAGGGGGGATGGATGGCTACACCTTC | CAANARGGMDGYTF
few | TRBJ2-3 | TRBV7-9 | . | 15 | TGTGCCAGCAGCCCCCGACAGAGACAGGCTGATACGCAGTATTTT | CASSPRQRQADTQYF
many | TRBJ2-1 | TRBV7-3 | TRBD2 | 17 | TGTGCCAGCGGTCTAAGAGCGGGAGGCGACACCTACAATGAGCAGTTCTTC | CASGLRAGGDTYNEQFF
many | TRBJ2-5 | TRBV6-5 | . | 19 | TGTGCCAGCAGTCATACTCTAATGGGCTTTGATGTGTACCAAGAGACCCAGTACTTC | CASSHTLMGFDVYQETQYF
. | TRBJ2-1 | TRBV29-1 | TRBD2 | 16 | TGCAGCGTTGAACCTGGGACTAGCGGAACCTACAATGAGCAGTTCTTC | CSVEPGTSGTYNEQFF
many | TRBJ2-2 | TRBV7-9 | TRBD1 | 12 | TGTGCCAGCAGCGGGACAGGCGGGGAGCTGTTTTTT | CASSGTGGELFF
few | TRBJ2-7 | TRBV7-9 | . | 11 | TGTGCCAGCAGCCGATCCTACGAGCAGTACTTC | CASSRSYEQYF